This is a list of T cell receptor beta chains from one sample in a study of blood T cells in healthy people across ages. TCRdb re-analysed the 5' RACE reads in MiXCR, keeping a single row per CDR3 protein. The sample lists 1.2 million to 1.5 million distinct CDR3 sequences, around 59% occurring once. The source material was blood. Receptors originate from a young man in good health. Both conserved end residues are part of each CDR3. A D gene is named only where the DNA matches it firmly. Clone size appears in some rows only: once, few, many, or a class for an expanded clone.

TGTGCCGTCTCGAACGCCTTGAACACTGAAGCTTTCTTT CAVSNALNTEAFF - TRBJ1-1 - TRBV24-1
TGTGCCAGCAGCATCCCCTTAGGGGGAGGGCGAGAGACCCAGTACTTC CASSIPLGGGRETQYF - TRBJ2-5 - TRBV7-2
TGCGCCAGCAGCTTCTTCGGGACAGTTAACACCGGGGAGCTGTTTTTT CASSFFGTVNTGELFF - TRBJ2-2 TRBD1 TRBV5-1
TGTGCCAGCAGTTTCTATGCGGAACCCTATGGCTACACCTTC CASSFYAEPYGYTF - TRBJ1-2 - TRBV28
TGCAGTGCTAGAGTGGGACCTAACTATGGCTACACCTTC CSARVGPNYGYTF - TRBJ1-2 - TRBV20-1
TGCAGTGCTAGACCCCCAGGGGGGGCCTTCTACAATGAGCAGTTCTTC CSARPPGGAFYNEQFF - TRBJ2-1 - TRBV20-1
TGCAGTGCTCCGCCGGGGATCGGGATTATCCACGAGCAGTACTTC CSAPPGIGIIHEQYF - TRBJ2-7 - TRBV20-1
TGCAGCGTTGGAGGGGGGCTAGGCTATGGCTACACCTTC CSVGGGLGYGYTF few TRBJ1-2 - TRBV29-1
TGTGCCAGCAGTGGATCAGGGGGGAGGACTGAAGCTTTCTTT CASSGSGGRTEAFF - TRBJ1-1 TRBD1 TRBV6-5
TGCAGTGCTAGACGGGACTCCTACGAGCAGTACTTC CSARRDSYEQYF many TRBJ2-7 - TRBV20-1
TGTGCCAGCAGCGCCGACAGGGAAAGAGTAGAGACCCAGTACTTC CASSADRERVETQYF - TRBJ2-5 TRBD1 TRBV9
TGTGCCAGCAGTTTAGAGGGGGTCTCGCAGTATTTT CASSLEGVSQYF - TRBJ2-3 - TRBV12-3/TRBV12-4
TGTGCCAGCAGTTTTAGGGCCCTAGGCACCTACAATGAGCAGTTCTTC CASSFRALGTYNEQFF - TRBJ2-1 - TRBV12-3/TRBV12-4
TGTGCCAGCAGTTCCCACCAACTGGAGGAGCAGTTCTTC CASSSHQLEEQFF - TRBJ2-1 - TRBV27
TGTGCCATCAGTGAGTCTATAGGTTTAGGGACTAGCGGAAACACCTACGAGCAGTACTTC CAISESIGLGTSGNTYEQYF - TRBJ2-7 TRBD2 TRBV10-3
TGCGCCAGCAGCCAAAATTCGTTCAGCCTCAATGAGCAGTTCTTC CASSQNSFSLNEQFF - TRBJ2-1 - TRBV4-1
TGCAGCGTGCGGGAAGGGGCGGCCCCAGATACGCAGTATTTT CSVREGAAPDTQYF - TRBJ2-3 - TRBV29-1
TGTGCCAGCAGTTTAGGGTTTTGGGACAGGGGTGCTGACTATGGCTACACCTTC CASSLGFWDRGADYGYTF - TRBJ1-2 TRBD1 TRBV28
TGTGCCAGCAGTTGGACTAGCGGGAGGGCCAGGTACAATGAGCAGTTCTTC CASSWTSGRARYNEQFF - TRBJ2-1 TRBD2 TRBV27
TGTGCCACCAGTGATCTTCCCAAGAGCTCCTACAATGAGCAGTTCTTC CATSDLPKSSYNEQFF - TRBJ2-1 - TRBV24-1
TGTGCCAGCAGCTTGAGGACCGGTAGGGGGTCGGGGACCCAGTACTTC CASSLRTGRGSGTQYF - TRBJ2-5 - TRBV5-6
TGTGCCAGCAGGACTATCTATCGGGGACAGGGTGGCGGCTACACCTTC CASRTIYRGQGGGYTF few TRBJ1-2 TRBD1 TRBV28
TGCAGTGCTAGAACCCTTTATGGCTACACCTTC CSARTLYGYTF - TRBJ1-2 - TRBV20-1